This TCR beta chain came from a study of siplizumab effects on memory and regulatory T cells. Study results and limitations: Whether proliferating Tregs in siplizumab cultures suppress was not functionally confirmed. Proliferating CD4+ or CD8+ clones, roughly 75-95% of them, lacked an assignable naive or memory phenotype. With siplizumab, cumulative frequency of CD4+ memory-derived alloreactive sequences dropped significantly.

Trimming shortened V by 8 bases and J by 0 bases, and 12 bases separated the two germline ends. The CDR3 sequence is 14 residues long. Germline-derived CDR1 and CDR2 are SNHLY and FYNNEI. With regard to this clone: The antigen is not known.

Assays captured 75,000 to 100,000 TCR templates per sample. The table came from immunoSEQ multiplex PCR; TCRdb's copy has only in-frame clones and leaves some out. In the table there are approximately 68,000 clones, 91% of which are singletons. This clonotype originated in a human donor in good health. The sample taken for sequencing was CD8+ T cells sorted from blood. The V gene is TRBV2, the J gene TRBJ2-3; perhaps TRBD1 as D (6 bases). The DNA of the CDR3 is TGTGCCAGCCTTGCGACAGGAAGCACAGATACGCAGTATTTT. This gives the protein CASLATGSTDTQYF. Together with reference TRBV2 and TRBJ2-3, the CDR3 gives the full variable domain: EPEVTQTPSHQVTQMGQEVILRCVPISNHLYFYWYRQILGQKVEFLVSFYNNEISEKSEIFDDQFSVERPDGSNFTLKIRSTKLEDSAMYFCASLATGSTDTQYFGPGTRLTVL.